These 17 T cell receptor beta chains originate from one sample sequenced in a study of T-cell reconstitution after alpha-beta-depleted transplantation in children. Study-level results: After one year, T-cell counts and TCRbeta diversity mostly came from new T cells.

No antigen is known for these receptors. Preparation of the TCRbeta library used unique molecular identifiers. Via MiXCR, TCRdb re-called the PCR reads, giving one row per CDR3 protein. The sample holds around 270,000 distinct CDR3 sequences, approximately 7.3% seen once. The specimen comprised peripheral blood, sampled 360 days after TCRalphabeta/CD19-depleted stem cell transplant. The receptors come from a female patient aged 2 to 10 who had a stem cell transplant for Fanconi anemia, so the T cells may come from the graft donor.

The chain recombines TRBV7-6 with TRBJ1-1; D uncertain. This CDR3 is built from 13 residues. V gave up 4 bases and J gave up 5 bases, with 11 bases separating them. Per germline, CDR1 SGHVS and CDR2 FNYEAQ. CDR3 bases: TGTGCCAGCAGCTCCCGGTGGGCTACTGAAGCTTTCTTT. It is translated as CASSSRWATEAFF.

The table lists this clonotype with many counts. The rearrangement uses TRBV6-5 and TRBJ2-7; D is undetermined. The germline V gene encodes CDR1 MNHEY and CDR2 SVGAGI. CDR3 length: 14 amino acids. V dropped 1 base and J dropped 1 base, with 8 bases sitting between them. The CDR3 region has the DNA TGTGCCAGCAGTTACTTTGGCCGATCCTACGAGCAGTACTTC. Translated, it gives CASSYFGRSYEQYF.

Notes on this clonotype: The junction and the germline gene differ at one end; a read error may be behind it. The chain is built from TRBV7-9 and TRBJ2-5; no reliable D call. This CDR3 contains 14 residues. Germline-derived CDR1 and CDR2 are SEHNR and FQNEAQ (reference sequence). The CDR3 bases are TGTGCCAGCAGCCAAACACCCCTCCCGGACCCGCAGTGCTTC. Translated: CASSQTPLPDPQCF.

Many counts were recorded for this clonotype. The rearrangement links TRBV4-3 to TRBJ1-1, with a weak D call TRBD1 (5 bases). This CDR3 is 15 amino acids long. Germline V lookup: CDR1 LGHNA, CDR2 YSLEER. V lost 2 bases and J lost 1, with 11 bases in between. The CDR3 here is CASSQYRKPNTEAFF. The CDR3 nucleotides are TGCGCCAGCAGCCAATACAGGAAACCGAACACTGAAGCTTTCTTT.

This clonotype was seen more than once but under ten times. The DNA of the CDR3 is TGTGCCAGCAGTTTATGGGACAGGGCTCAGCCCCAGCATTTT. Encoded protein: CASSLWDRAQPQHF. This chain uses TRBV12-3 or TRBV12-4 with TRBJ1-5, with 9 positions matching TRBD1. V trimming: 2 bases; J trimming: 6 bases; junction bases outside the gene matches: 2. CDR3 length equals 14 residues.

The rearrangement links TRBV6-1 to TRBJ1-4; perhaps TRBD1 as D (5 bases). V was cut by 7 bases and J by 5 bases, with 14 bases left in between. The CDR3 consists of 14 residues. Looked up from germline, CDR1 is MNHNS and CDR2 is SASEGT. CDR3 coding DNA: TGTGCCAGCACCCTGACAGCCTGGAATGAAAAACTGTTTTTT. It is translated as CASTLTAWNEKLFF.

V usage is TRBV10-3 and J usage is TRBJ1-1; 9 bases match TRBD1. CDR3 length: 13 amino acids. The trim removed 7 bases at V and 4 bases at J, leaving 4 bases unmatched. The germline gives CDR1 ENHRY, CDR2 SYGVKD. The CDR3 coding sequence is TGTGCCATCACGACGGACAGGGGCACTGAAGCTTTCTTT. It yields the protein CAITTDRGTEAFF.

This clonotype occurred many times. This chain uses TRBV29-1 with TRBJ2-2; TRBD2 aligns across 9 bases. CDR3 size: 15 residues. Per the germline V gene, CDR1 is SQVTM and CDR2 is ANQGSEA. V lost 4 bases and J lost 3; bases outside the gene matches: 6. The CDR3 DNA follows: TGCAGCGTTGCCAGTAGCGGGGGACACACCGGGGAGCTGTTTTTT. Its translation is CSVASSGGHTGELFF.

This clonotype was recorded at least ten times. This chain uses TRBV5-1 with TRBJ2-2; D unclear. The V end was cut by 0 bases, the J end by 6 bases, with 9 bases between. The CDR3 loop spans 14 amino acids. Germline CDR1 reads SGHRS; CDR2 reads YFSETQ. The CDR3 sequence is CASSLDSFAGELFF. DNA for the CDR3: TGCGCCAGCAGCTTGGACTCCTTCGCCGGGGAGCTGTTTTTT.

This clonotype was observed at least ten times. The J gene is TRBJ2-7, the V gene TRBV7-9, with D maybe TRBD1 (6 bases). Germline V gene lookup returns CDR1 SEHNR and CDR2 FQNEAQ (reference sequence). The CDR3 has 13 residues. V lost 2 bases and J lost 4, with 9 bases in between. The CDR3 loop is CASSLSTGYEQYV. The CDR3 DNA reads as TGTGCCAGCAGCTTATCAACAGGGTACGAGCAGTACGTC.

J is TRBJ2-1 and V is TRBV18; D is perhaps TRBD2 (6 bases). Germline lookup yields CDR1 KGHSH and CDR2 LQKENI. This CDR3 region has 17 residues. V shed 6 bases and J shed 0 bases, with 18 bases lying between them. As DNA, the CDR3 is TGTGCCAGCTCGCCAGATCTAGCGCTCAGCTCCTACAATGAGCAGTTCTTC. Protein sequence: CASSPDLALSSYNEQFF.

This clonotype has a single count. The DNA of the CDR3 is TGTGCCAGCAGCCCCCCGGCGGATGGGCAGGGCTCCTACTACGAGCAGTACTTC. Translation: CASSPPADGQGSYYEQYF. The chain combines TRBV5-6 with TRBJ2-7, with D maybe TRBD1 (5 bases). The CDR3 loop spans 18 amino acids. Germline V gene lookup returns CDR1 SGHDT and CDR2 YYEEEE. Trimming pared 4 bases from V and 3 bases from J, leaving 26 bases between. The full variable domain, its missing parts supplied by reference TRBV5-6 and TRBJ2-7, is DAGVTQSPTHLIKTRGQQVTLRCSPKSGHDTVSWYQQALGQGPQFIFQYYEEEERQRGNFPDRFSGHQFPNYSSELNVNALLLGDSALYLCASSPPADGQGSYYEQYFGPGTRLTVT.

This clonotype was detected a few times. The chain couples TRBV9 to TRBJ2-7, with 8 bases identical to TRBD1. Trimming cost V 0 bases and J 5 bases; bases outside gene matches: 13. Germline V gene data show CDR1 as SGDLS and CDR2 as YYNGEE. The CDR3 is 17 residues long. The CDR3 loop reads CASSVDPQTGEKNEQYF. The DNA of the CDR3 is TGTGCCAGCAGCGTAGACCCCCAGACAGGGGAGAAGAACGAGCAGTACTTC. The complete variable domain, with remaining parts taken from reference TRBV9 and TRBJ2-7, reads DSGVTQTPKHLITATGQRVTLRCSPRSGDLSVYWYQQSLDQGLQFLIQYYNGEERAKGNILERFSAQQFPDLHSELNLSSLELGDSALYFCASSVDPQTGEKNEQYFGPGTRLTVT.

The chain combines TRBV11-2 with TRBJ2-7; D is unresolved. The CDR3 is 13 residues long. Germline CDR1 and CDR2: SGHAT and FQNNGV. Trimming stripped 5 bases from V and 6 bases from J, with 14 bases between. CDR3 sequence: CASSPGRRAEQYF. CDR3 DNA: TGTGCCAGCAGCCCCGGGCGGAGAGCCGAGCAGTACTTC.

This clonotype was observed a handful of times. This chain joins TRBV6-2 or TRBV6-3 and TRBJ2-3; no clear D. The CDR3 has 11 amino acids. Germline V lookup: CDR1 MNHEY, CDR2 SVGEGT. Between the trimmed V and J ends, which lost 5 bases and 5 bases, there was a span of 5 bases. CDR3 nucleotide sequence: TGTGCCAGCAGTCGTGAAGATACGCAGTATTTT. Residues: CASSREDTQYF.

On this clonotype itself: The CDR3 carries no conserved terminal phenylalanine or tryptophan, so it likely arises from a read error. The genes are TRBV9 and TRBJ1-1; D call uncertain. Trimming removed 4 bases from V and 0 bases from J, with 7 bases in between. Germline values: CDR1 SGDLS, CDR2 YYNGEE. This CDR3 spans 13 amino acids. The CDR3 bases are TGTGCCAGCAGCCCAAGTATGAACACTGAAGCTTTCTGT. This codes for CASSPSMNTEAFC.

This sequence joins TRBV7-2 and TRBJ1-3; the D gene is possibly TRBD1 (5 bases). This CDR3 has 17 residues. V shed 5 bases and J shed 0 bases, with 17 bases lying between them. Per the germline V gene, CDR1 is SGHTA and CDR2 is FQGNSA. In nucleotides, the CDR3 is TGTGCCAGCAGCATGATTACAGGCACGAGCTCTGGAAACACCATATATTTT. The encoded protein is CASSMITGTSSGNTIYF.